This TCR beta chain emerged from a study of identical twins. Germline loops: CDR1 SEHNR, CDR2 FQNEAQ (reference sequence). This CDR3 is built from 15 residues. V lost 5 bases, J lost 6 bases, and 7 bases stayed unmatched. One entry per CDR3 protein, called by TCRdb with MiXCR from the 5' RACE reads. The sample holds hundreds of thousands of distinct CDR3 sequences, 21% seen once. This same sample was also part of a study on T cells expressing NK-cell markers.

This receptor was obtained from a woman aged 18-29 years in good health. The sample taken for sequencing was PBMCs. This sequence joins TRBV7-9 and TRBJ1-5; TRBD1 aligns across 10 bases. The CDR3 DNA reads as TGTGCCAGCAGCCAGGGACAGGGGTCCGCTCAGCCCCAGCATTTT. It encodes CASSQGQGSAQPQHF.